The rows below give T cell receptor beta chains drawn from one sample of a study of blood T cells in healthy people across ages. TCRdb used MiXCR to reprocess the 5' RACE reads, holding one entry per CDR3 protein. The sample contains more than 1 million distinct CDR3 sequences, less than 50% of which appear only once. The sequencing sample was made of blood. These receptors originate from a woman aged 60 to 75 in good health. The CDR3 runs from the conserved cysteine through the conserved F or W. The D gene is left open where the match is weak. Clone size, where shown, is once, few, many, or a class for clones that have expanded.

CDR3nt: TGTGCCAGCTCTACCACCTATCAGTACGAGCAGTACTTC
CDR3aa: CASSTTYQYEQYF
len: 13
abundance: -
v_gene: TRBV18
j_gene: TRBJ2-7
d_gene: -

CDR3nt: TGTGCCAGCACCATCTGGACAGGGAGCTATGGCTACACCTTC
CDR3aa: CASTIWTGSYGYTF
len: 14
abundance: -
v_gene: TRBV7-9
j_gene: TRBJ1-2
d_gene: TRBD1

CDR3nt: TGTGCCGGCAGCTTTGGGGAGGGAGGGGTCCACTCTGGGGCCAACGTCCTGACTTTC
CDR3aa: CAGSFGEGGVHSGANVLTF
len: 19
abundance: once
v_gene: TRBV11-2
j_gene: TRBJ2-6
d_gene: TRBD2

CDR3nt: TGTGCCAGCAGTTTAGCGGGAGTCGGCGATGAGCAGTACTTC
CDR3aa: CASSLAGVGDEQYF
len: 14
abundance: -
v_gene: TRBV6-5
j_gene: TRBJ2-7
d_gene: TRBD2

CDR3nt: TGTGCCAGCAGTGACTGGTACAATGAGCAGTTCTTC
CDR3aa: CASSDWYNEQFF
len: 12
abundance: few
v_gene: TRBV6-5
j_gene: TRBJ2-1
d_gene: -

CDR3nt: TGTGCCAGCATGATTTTACCGAACAGAGGGGAAGGCTACACCTTC
CDR3aa: CASMILPNRGEGYTF
len: 15
abundance: -
v_gene: TRBV4-2
j_gene: TRBJ1-2
d_gene: -

CDR3nt: TGCAGTGCTAGTTTTGGAGGGTTAGATACGCAGTATTTT
CDR3aa: CSASFGGLDTQYF
len: 13
abundance: -
v_gene: TRBV20-1
j_gene: TRBJ2-3
d_gene: -

CDR3nt: TGTGCCGGCAGCCCACAGGGTTTTTTCTACGAGCAGTACTTC
CDR3aa: CAGSPQGFFYEQYF
len: 14
abundance: once
v_gene: TRBV3-1
j_gene: TRBJ2-7
d_gene: -

CDR3nt: TGTGCCAGCAGTGTGCAGGGGATGAACACCGGGGAGCTGTTTTTT
CDR3aa: CASSVQGMNTGELFF
len: 15
abundance: -
v_gene: TRBV12-3/TRBV12-4
j_gene: TRBJ2-2
d_gene: -

CDR3nt: TGCGCCAGCAGCTACCGACGCCTACAGGACACTGAAGCTTTCTTT
CDR3aa: CASSYRRLQDTEAFF
len: 15
abundance: -
v_gene: TRBV4-1
j_gene: TRBJ1-1
d_gene: -

CDR3nt: TGTGCCATCAGTCCTAGCGGGAGAAAGACCTACGAGCAGTACTTC
CDR3aa: CAISPSGRKTYEQYF
len: 15
abundance: few
v_gene: TRBV10-3
j_gene: TRBJ2-7
d_gene: TRBD2

CDR3nt: TGTGCCAGCAGCCTAGAAATTCAAAAATCCTACGAGCAGTACTTC
CDR3aa: CASSLEIQKSYEQYF
len: 15
abundance: -
v_gene: TRBV7-2
j_gene: TRBJ2-7
d_gene: -

CDR3nt: TGTGCCACCAGTAGCGACAGTCAGGGGACTGGGGCCTACGAGCAGTACTTC
CDR3aa: CATSSDSQGTGAYEQYF
len: 17
abundance: many
v_gene: TRBV15
j_gene: TRBJ2-7
d_gene: -

CDR3nt: TGTGCCAGCAGTTACGGGCGGCCCTACGAGCAGTACTTC
CDR3aa: CASSYGRPYEQYF
len: 13
abundance: -
v_gene: TRBV6-5
j_gene: TRBJ2-7
d_gene: -

CDR3nt: TGTGCCAGCAGCCGACTAGCGGGGACCTCCTACGAGCAGTACTTC
CDR3aa: CASSRLAGTSYEQYF
len: 15
abundance: many
v_gene: TRBV7-2
j_gene: TRBJ2-7
d_gene: TRBD2

CDR3nt: TGCGCCAGCACCCCTAGCGGTTCCTACAATGAGCAGTTCTTC
CDR3aa: CASTPSGSYNEQFF
len: 14
abundance: -
v_gene: TRBV5-1
j_gene: TRBJ2-1
d_gene: TRBD2

CDR3nt: TGCAGTGCTAGGGAGGACAGCCCTGAAGCTTTCTTT
CDR3aa: CSAREDSPEAFF
len: 12
abundance: -
v_gene: TRBV20-1
j_gene: TRBJ1-1
d_gene: -

CDR3nt: TGTGCCAGCAGCGACAGGGGTTCGTCTAACTACGAGCAGTACTTC
CDR3aa: CASSDRGSSNYEQYF
len: 15
abundance: -
v_gene: TRBV6-6
j_gene: TRBJ2-7
d_gene: TRBD1

CDR3nt: TGTGCCAGCAGCCAGGACAGTACATGGGGAGATACGCAGTATTTT
CDR3aa: CASSQDSTWGDTQYF
len: 15
abundance: few
v_gene: TRBV6-2/TRBV6-3
j_gene: TRBJ2-3
d_gene: -

CDR3nt: TGTGCCATCAGTGAAGACCCCAAACGGGACTATGGCTACACCTTC
CDR3aa: CAISEDPKRDYGYTF
len: 15
abundance: -
v_gene: TRBV10-3
j_gene: TRBJ1-2
d_gene: -

CDR3nt: TGCAGTGCTAGAGCAGGAGGGGTTTGGTACAATGAGCAGTACTTC
CDR3aa: CSARAGGVWYNEQYF
len: 15
abundance: -
v_gene: TRBV20-1
j_gene: TRBJ2-7
d_gene: -

CDR3nt: TGTGCCAGCTCACTCTATGGGGGCGACCAAGAGACCCAGTACTTC
CDR3aa: CASSLYGGDQETQYF
len: 15
abundance: -
v_gene: TRBV18
j_gene: TRBJ2-5
d_gene: -

CDR3nt: TGCAGTGCTAGAGGCGCAGGAGGCTACACCTTC
CDR3aa: CSARGAGGYTF
len: 11
abundance: -
v_gene: TRBV20-1
j_gene: TRBJ1-2
d_gene: -

CDR3nt: TGTGCCAGCAGTCAAGGGAGCACCGGGGAGCTGTTTTTT
CDR3aa: CASSQGSTGELFF
len: 13
abundance: few
v_gene: TRBV6-5
j_gene: TRBJ2-2
d_gene: -

CDR3nt: TGTGCCAGCAGAGCCGGGGACGGTAGCAATCAGCCCCAGCATTTT
CDR3aa: CASRAGDGSNQPQHF
len: 15
abundance: -
v_gene: TRBV12-3/TRBV12-4
j_gene: TRBJ1-5
d_gene: -

CDR3nt: TGTGCCATCAGTGACCCAGGGGCGGGAGGACCCTATTACGAGCAGTACTTC
CDR3aa: CAISDPGAGGPYYEQYF
len: 17
abundance: few
v_gene: TRBV10-3
j_gene: TRBJ2-7
d_gene: TRBD2

CDR3nt: TGTGCCACCAGCAGAGATCTAGCGGGAGGGCTGGGCAATGAGCAGTTCTTC
CDR3aa: CATSRDLAGGLGNEQFF
len: 17
abundance: -
v_gene: TRBV15
j_gene: TRBJ2-1
d_gene: TRBD2

CDR3nt: TGTGCCAGCAGTTACTCGATGCTAGCGGGTTTTGACGAGCAGTACTTC
CDR3aa: CASSYSMLAGFDEQYF
len: 16
abundance: -
v_gene: TRBV6-5
j_gene: TRBJ2-7
d_gene: TRBD2

CDR3nt: TGTGCCAGCAGCTGTTGTAGGCACGAGCAGTACTTC
CDR3aa: CASSCCRHEQYF
len: 12
abundance: -
v_gene: TRBV21-1
j_gene: TRBJ2-7
d_gene: -

CDR3nt: TGCAGCGTAGACAGGGGCGGCACAGATACGCAGTATTTT
CDR3aa: CSVDRGGTDTQYF
len: 13
abundance: -
v_gene: TRBV29-1
j_gene: TRBJ2-3
d_gene: TRBD1

CDR3nt: TGTGCCAGCAGGAGTCTCGGGACAGAGACCTACGAGCAGTACTTC
CDR3aa: CASRSLGTETYEQYF
len: 15
abundance: once
v_gene: TRBV5-4
j_gene: TRBJ2-7
d_gene: TRBD1

CDR3nt: TGTGCCAGCAGCCACACCCAAGGGAATGAGCAGTTCTTC
CDR3aa: CASSHTQGNEQFF
len: 13
abundance: -
v_gene: TRBV7-3
j_gene: TRBJ2-1
d_gene: -

CDR3nt: TGCAGCGTTGACCCCGGACAGGGCCAAGAGACCCAGTTCTTC
CDR3aa: CSVDPGQGQETQFF
len: 14
abundance: -
v_gene: TRBV29-1
j_gene: TRBJ2-1
d_gene: TRBD1

CDR3nt: TGTGCCACCTACAGGGGGAGCACAGATACGCAGTATTTT
CDR3aa: CATYRGSTDTQYF
len: 13
abundance: -
v_gene: TRBV28
j_gene: TRBJ2-3
d_gene: TRBD1

CDR3nt: TGTGCCAGCAGCCCTGAGACAGGGTGGTATAATTCACCCCTCCACTTT
CDR3aa: CASSPETGWYNSPLHF
len: 16
abundance: few
v_gene: TRBV2
j_gene: TRBJ1-6
d_gene: TRBD1

CDR3nt: TGTGCCAGCAGCGATCTACTAGCGGGAGAAGAAAGAGGAGAGACCCAGTACTTC
CDR3aa: CASSDLLAGEERGETQYF
len: 18
abundance: -
v_gene: TRBV5-4
j_gene: TRBJ2-5
d_gene: TRBD2

CDR3nt: TGTGCCAGCAGCACCTGGGACCTGGGATATGGGGCCAACGTCCTGACTTTC
CDR3aa: CASSTWDLGYGANVLTF
len: 17
abundance: few
v_gene: TRBV3-1
j_gene: TRBJ2-6
d_gene: -

CDR3nt: TGTGCCAGCAGCTTAGGGGGAGTTGGCGGGAGAGGTTACGAGCAGTACTTC
CDR3aa: CASSLGGVGGRGYEQYF
len: 17
abundance: -
v_gene: TRBV7-2
j_gene: TRBJ2-7
d_gene: TRBD2

CDR3nt: TGTGCCAGCAGTTTGTTTAGCGATACAGATACGCAGTATTTT
CDR3aa: CASSLFSDTDTQYF
len: 14
abundance: -
v_gene: TRBV28
j_gene: TRBJ2-3
d_gene: -

CDR3nt: TGCGCCACCAGTGGGATAGAGGGACTAGCGGGAGACGCGATAAAGGGGCCAGATACGCAGTATTTT
CDR3aa: CATSGIEGLAGDAIKGPDTQYF
len: 22
abundance: once
v_gene: TRBV24-1
j_gene: TRBJ2-3
d_gene: TRBD2

CDR3nt: TGCGCCAGCAGCTTCCAAAGGGGGGCCGGCGGGGAGCTGTTTTTT
CDR3aa: CASSFQRGAGGELFF
len: 15
abundance: -
v_gene: TRBV5-1
j_gene: TRBJ2-2
d_gene: -

CDR3nt: TGTGCCAGCAGTGACGGGAATGTCTACAATGAGCAGTTCTTC
CDR3aa: CASSDGNVYNEQFF
len: 14
abundance: -
v_gene: TRBV2
j_gene: TRBJ2-1
d_gene: -

CDR3nt: TGTGCCAGCAGTAATAGCGGGAATGCCCGCACAGATACGCAGTATTTT
CDR3aa: CASSNSGNARTDTQYF
len: 16
abundance: few
v_gene: TRBV6-5
j_gene: TRBJ2-3
d_gene: TRBD2

CDR3nt: TGTGCCAGCAGGATGGGGGGGGGCAACGAGCAGTACTTC
CDR3aa: CASRMGGGNEQYF
len: 13
abundance: few
v_gene: TRBV6-1
j_gene: TRBJ2-7
d_gene: -

CDR3nt: TGTGCCAGCAGAACAGGGAGGGGCTCCTATAATTCACCCCTCCACTTT
CDR3aa: CASRTGRGSYNSPLHF
len: 16
abundance: few
v_gene: TRBV27
j_gene: TRBJ1-6
d_gene: -

CDR3nt: TGTGCCAGCAGCGTCCCGGCGGGGGGTAATGAAAAACTGTTTTTT
CDR3aa: CASSVPAGGNEKLFF
len: 15
abundance: -
v_gene: TRBV5-5
j_gene: TRBJ1-4
d_gene: -

CDR3nt: TGTGCCATCAGAGACAGGGAGGGGGATAAGTCGCAGTATTTT
CDR3aa: CAIRDREGDKSQYF
len: 14
abundance: -
v_gene: TRBV10-3
j_gene: TRBJ2-3
d_gene: -

CDR3nt: TGCAGTGCTAGATTTGCTGGACGAAGAGAGACCCAGTACTTC
CDR3aa: CSARFAGRRETQYF
len: 14
abundance: few
v_gene: TRBV20-1
j_gene: TRBJ2-5
d_gene: -

CDR3nt: TGTGCCACCAGCGGATGGGATCAAGGGAACAATGAGCAGTACTTC
CDR3aa: CATSGWDQGNNEQYF
len: 15
abundance: few
v_gene: TRBV15
j_gene: TRBJ2-5
d_gene: -

CDR3nt: TGTGCCAGCGTCCCTGGGGGATCTAGGGATACGCAGTATTTT
CDR3aa: CASVPGGSRDTQYF
len: 14
abundance: -
v_gene: TRBV12-3/TRBV12-4
j_gene: TRBJ2-3
d_gene: -

CDR3nt: TGCAGCGTTGTAGGGCTCGGGGACACATCCTACGAGCAGTACTTC
CDR3aa: CSVVGLGDTSYEQYF
len: 15
abundance: few
v_gene: TRBV29-1
j_gene: TRBJ2-7
d_gene: -